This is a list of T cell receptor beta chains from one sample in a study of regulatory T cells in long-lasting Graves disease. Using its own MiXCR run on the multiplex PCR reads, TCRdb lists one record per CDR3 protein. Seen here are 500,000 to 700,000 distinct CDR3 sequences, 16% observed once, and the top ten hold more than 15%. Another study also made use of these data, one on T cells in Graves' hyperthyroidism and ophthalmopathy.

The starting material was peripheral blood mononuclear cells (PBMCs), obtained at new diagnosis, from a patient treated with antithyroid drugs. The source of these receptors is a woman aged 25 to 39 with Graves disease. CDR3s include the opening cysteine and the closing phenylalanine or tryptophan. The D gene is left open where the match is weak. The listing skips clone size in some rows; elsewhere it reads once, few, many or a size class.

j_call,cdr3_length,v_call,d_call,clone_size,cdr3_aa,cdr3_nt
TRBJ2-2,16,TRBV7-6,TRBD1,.,CASSRAGTGPTGELFF,TGTGCCAGCAGCCGGGCCGGGACAGGGCCAACCGGGGAGCTGTTTTTT
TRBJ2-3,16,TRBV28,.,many,CASNHPVQDSTDTQYF,TGTGCCAGCAACCACCCCGTCCAAGATAGCACAGATACGCAGTATTTT
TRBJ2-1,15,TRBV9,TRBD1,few,CASSVGDRLRNEQFF,TGTGCCAGCAGCGTAGGGGACAGGCTACGGAATGAGCAGTTCTTC
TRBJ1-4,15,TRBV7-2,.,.,CASSFESQVNEKLFF,TGTGCCAGCAGCTTCGAGTCGCAAGTTAATGAAAAACTGTTTTTT
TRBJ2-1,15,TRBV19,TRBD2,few,CASSMGLVQKWEQFF,TGTGCCAGTAGTATGGGACTAGTACAGAAATGGGAGCAGTTCTTC
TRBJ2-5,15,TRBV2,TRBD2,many,CASRTTLAGGETQYF,TGTGCCAGCAGAACTACACTAGCGGGAGGGGAGACCCAGTACTTC
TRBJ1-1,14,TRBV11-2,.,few,CASSLSGMNTEAFF,TGTGCCAGCAGCTTATCAGGAATGAACACTGAAGCTTTCTTT
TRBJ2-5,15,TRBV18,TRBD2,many,CASSPNLAGGETQYF,TGTGCCAGCTCACCAAACCTAGCGGGAGGAGAGACCCAGTACTTC
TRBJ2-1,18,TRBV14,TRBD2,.,CASSQGLAGPVPYNEQFF,TGTGCCAGCAGCCAAGGACTAGCGGGGCCCGTCCCTTACAATGAGCAGTTCTTC
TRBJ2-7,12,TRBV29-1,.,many,CSTGGGQHEQYF,TGCAGCACCGGTGGGGGACAACACGAGCAGTACTTC
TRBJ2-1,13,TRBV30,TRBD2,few,CAWSVMGGGLVFF,TGTGCCTGGAGTGTAATGGGCGGGGGACTAGTGTTCTTC
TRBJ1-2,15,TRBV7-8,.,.,CASSLEGIVRYGYTF,TGTGCCAGCAGCTTAGAGGGGATTGTGCGCTATGGCTACACCTTC
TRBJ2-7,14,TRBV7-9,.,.,CASSLDGVVYEQYF,TGTGCCAGCAGCTTAGACGGGGTCGTATACGAGCAGTACTTC
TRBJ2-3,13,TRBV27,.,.,CASSFFITDTQYF,TGTGCCAGCAGTTTTTTCATCACAGATACGCAGTATTTT
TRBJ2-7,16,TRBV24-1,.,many,CATSDAQGKRAYEQYF,TGTGCCACCAGTGATGCCCAGGGCAAGAGAGCCTACGAGCAGTACTTC
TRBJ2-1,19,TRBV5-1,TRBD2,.,CASSLPGLAGGSSYNEQFF,TGCGCCAGCAGCTTGCCGGGACTAGCGGGGGGGAGCTCCTACAATGAGCAGTTCTTC
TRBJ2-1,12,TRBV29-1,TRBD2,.,CSVTSGYNEQFF,TGCAGCGTCACTAGCGGTTACAATGAGCAGTTCTTC